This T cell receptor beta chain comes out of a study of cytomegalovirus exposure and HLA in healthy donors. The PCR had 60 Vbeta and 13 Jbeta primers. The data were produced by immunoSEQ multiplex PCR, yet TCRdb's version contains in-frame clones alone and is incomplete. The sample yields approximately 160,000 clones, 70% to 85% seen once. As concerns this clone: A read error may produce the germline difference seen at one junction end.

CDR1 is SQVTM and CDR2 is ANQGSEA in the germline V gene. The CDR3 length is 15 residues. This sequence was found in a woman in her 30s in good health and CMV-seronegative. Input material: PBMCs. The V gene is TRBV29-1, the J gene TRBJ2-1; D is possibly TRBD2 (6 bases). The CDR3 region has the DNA TGCAGCGTTGAAGAACCTCGGGACTCCGACAATGAGCAGTTCTTC. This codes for CSVEEPRDSDNEQFF.